A single sample gave rise to the 20 T cell receptor beta chains below, sequenced in a study of OX40 agonist ivuxolimab in advanced cancers. Profiled with immunoSEQ multiplex PCR; TCRdb holds only in-frame clones, not every one. The sample includes approximately 60,000 clones, roughly 82% seen only once; the top ten take about 6%. Sequenced material: CD4+ or CD8+ T cells sorted from blood, taken in a trial of the OX40 agonist ivuxolimab. These receptors originate from an adult with an advanced solid tumor such as melanoma, head and neck, liver or kidney cancer.

V usage is TRBV9 and J usage is TRBJ2-1; 10 bases fit TRBD2. This CDR3 contains 16 residues. V trimming: 4 bases; J trimming: 8 bases; junction bases outside the gene matches: 12. Germline V lookup: CDR1 SGDLS, CDR2 YYNGEE. Here the CDR3 reads CASSYIAGGGLDEQFF. DNA of the CDR3: TGTGCCAGCAGCTATATAGCGGGAGGCGGTCTGGATGAGCAGTTCTTC.

This chain uses TRBV6-1 with TRBJ1-3, with D unresolved. Germline CDR1 and CDR2: MNHNS and SASEGT. The CDR3 runs to 15 residues. Trimming removed 1 base from V and 0 bases from J, with 7 bases in between. CDR3 region: CASSEVGGSGNTIYF. DNA of the CDR3: TGTGCCAGCAGTGAAGTAGGTGGCTCTGGAAACACCATATATTTT.

V is TRBV2 and J is TRBJ2-3; D may be TRBD2 (6 bases). The CDR3 is made up of 16 amino acids. Germline V gives CDR1 SNHLY, CDR2 FYNNEI. V was pared by 6 bases and J by 6 bases, with 22 bases between. The CDR3 loop reads CASRINMRGRSDTQYF. In DNA, the CDR3 is TGTGCCAGCAGGATTAACATGAGAGGGAGGTCTGATACGCAGTATTTT.

The V and J genes are TRBV6-1 and TRBJ1-2; TRBD1 is a possible D gene (5 bases). CDR3 length equals 15 residues. The germline CDR1 and CDR2 sequences are MNHNS and SASEGT. Trimming left V 11 bases short and J 5 bases short, with 24 bases between. In DNA form, the CDR3 reads TGTGCCCTCTCGTCCGGGACGGTGGATTCTTATGGCTACACCTTC. Amino acid sequence: CALSSGTVDSYGYTF.

Ten or more counts support this clone. The chain couples TRBV5-4 to TRBJ2-3, with a possible D match to TRBD2 (5 bases). The germline gives CDR1 SGHNT, CDR2 YYREEE (reference sequence). The CDR3 runs to 17 residues. Trimming cost V 1 base and J 2 bases, with 17 bases left between them. CDR3: CASSLCRLITSTDTQYF. The CDR3 DNA reads as TGTGCCAGCAGCTTGTGCCGACTAATCACTTCCACAGATACGCAGTATTTT.

The chain joins TRBV7-4 to TRBJ2-2, with D possibly matching TRBD1 (5 bases). This CDR3 region has 14 residues. Germline V gives CDR1 SGHVT, CDR2 SQSDAQ. V was trimmed by 5 bases and J by 1 base, leaving 8 bases between them. The CDR3 bases are TGTGCCAGCAGCCCTCAGGGGAACACCGGGGAGCTGTTTTTT. It yields the protein CASSPQGNTGELFF.

This chain links TRBV6-5 with TRBJ2-3; D possibly corresponds to TRBD1 (6 bases). CDR3 length equals 13 residues. In germline, CDR1 is MNHEY, CDR2 SVGAGI. Between the trimmed V and J ends, which lost 5 bases and 7 bases, there was a span of 13 bases. The CDR3 reads CASSATGRNTQYF. The DNA for the CDR3 is TGTGCCAGCAGTGCGACAGGAAGAAATACGCAGTATTTT.

The rearrangement uses TRBV20-1 and TRBJ2-1, with 7 bases that match TRBD2. Germline V gene lookup returns CDR1 DFQATT and CDR2 SNEGSKA (reference sequence). The ends lost 3 bases at V and 8 bases at J; junction bases unmatched: 1. The CDR3 extends over 11 amino acids. DNA for the CDR3: TGCAGTGCTAGGCGGGAGCATGAGCAGTTCTTC. It translates to CSARREHEQFF.

The rearrangement joins TRBV19 to TRBJ1-1; D might be TRBD1 (5 bases). Trimming left V 3 bases short and J 3 bases short, with 20 bases between. Germline CDR1 and CDR2: LNHDA and SQIVND (reference sequence). This CDR3 is built from 17 residues. The CDR3 coding sequence is TGTGCCAGTAGTATCGTAGTCGGGCCAGGGCAGGACACTGAAGCTTTCTTT. Translated, it gives CASSIVVGPGQDTEAFF.

The chain has TRBV7-3 and TRBJ1-5; D is perhaps TRBD1 (5 bases). Germline V gives CDR1 SGHTA, CDR2 FQGTGA. The V and J ends lost 6 bases and 0 bases respectively, with 12 bases between them. The CDR3 runs 15 residues. The CDR3 coding sequence is TGTGCCAGCAGGCGACAGCCCTATAGCAATCAGCCCCAGCATTTT. It encodes CASRRQPYSNQPQHF.

The chain combines TRBV7-6 with TRBJ2-3; a weak D match, TRBD1 (6 bases). The V end was cut by 5 bases, the J end by 6 bases, with 12 bases between. Per the germline V gene, CDR1 is SGHVS and CDR2 is FNYEAQ. The CDR3 length is 13 residues. In DNA form, the CDR3 reads TGTGCCAGCAGCAGACAGGATTGGGATACGCAGTATTTT. This sequence encodes CASSRQDWDTQYF. Filled out from reference TRBV7-6 and TRBJ2-3, the complete variable domain reads GAGVSQSPRYKVTKRGQDVALRCDPISGHVSLYWYRQALGQGPEFLTYFNYEAQQDKSGLPNDRFSAERPEGSISTLTIQRTEQRDSAMYRCASSRQDWDTQYFGPGTRLTVL.

V gene TRBV28 combines with J gene TRBJ1-5, with TRBD1 identical over 7 bases. The CDR3 loop spans 14 amino acids. Looked up from germline, CDR1 is MDHEN and CDR2 is SYDVKM. V gave up 9 bases and J gave up 8 bases; unmatched junction bases: 13. This CDR3 is CARRGGGKGKPQHF. Written as DNA, the CDR3 is TGTGCCAGGCGTGGAGGGGGCAAGGGAAAGCCCCAGCATTTT.

The V call is TRBV4-1, the J call TRBJ1-2; D might be TRBD1 (5 bases). The V end was cut by 0 bases, the J end by 3 bases, with 14 bases between. Germline lookup yields CDR1 MGHRA and CDR2 YSYEKL. This CDR3 is 16 amino acids long. CDR3: CASSQDSTGFDYGYTF. The CDR3 DNA reads TGCGCCAGCAGCCAAGATTCCACAGGCTTCGACTATGGCTACACCTTC.

The chain joins TRBV10-3 to TRBJ2-3, with TRBD2 matching 11 bases. The CDR3 sequence is 19 residues long. CDR1 and CDR2 from the germline V gene are ENHRY and SYGVKD. Trimming removed 8 bases from V and 3 bases from J; junction bases left unmatched: 19. The CDR3 bases are TGTGCCATCCCTAGCTGGTTTATTAGCGGGGGGGCCGGGACAGATACGCAGTATTTT. Residues: CAIPSWFISGGAGTDTQYF.

This clone was counted once. The V gene is TRBV19, the J gene TRBJ2-5; TRBD2 matches 9 bases. Germline CDR1 and CDR2: LNHDA and SQIVND (reference sequence). CDR3 length equals 14 residues. V was clipped by 3 bases and J by 4 bases; unmatched bases: 3. CDR3 loop: CASSIASGIETQYF. The DNA for the CDR3 is TGTGCCAGTAGTATCGCTAGCGGGATAGAGACCCAGTACTTC.

V usage is TRBV27 and J usage is TRBJ1-2, with TRBD1 identical over 8 bases. Losses at the gene ends were 6 bases for V and 2 bases for J; bases not matched to a gene: 8. The CDR3 is 15 residues long. Germline values: CDR1 MNHEY, CDR2 SMNVEV (reference sequence). CDR3 DNA: TGTGCCAGCAGGCTAAACTCAGGGGGCAACTATGGCTACACCTTC. Translation gives CASRLNSGGNYGYTF.

The chain recombines TRBV5-1 with TRBJ1-4, with TRBD1 as a possible D gene (5 bases). Trimming removed 3 bases at V and 5 bases at J, with 5 bases between. Germline V gene data show CDR1 as SGHRS and CDR2 as YFSETQ. The length of the CDR3 is 12 residues. This CDR3 is CASSWGNEKLFF. CDR3 nucleotides: TGCGCCAGCAGCTGGGGGAATGAAAAACTGTTTTTT.

This clone occurred once. V usage is TRBV2 and J usage is TRBJ1-2; weak D call: TRBD1 (5 bases). The CDR3 sequence is 15 residues long. CDR1 and CDR2 (germline): SNHLY, FYNNEI. The V end lost 8 bases, the J end lost 2 bases, and 18 bases lay between the germline ends. The CDR3 region is CASLGRGATNYGYTF. The CDR3 DNA follows: TGTGCCAGCCTAGGTCGTGGGGCTACAAACTATGGCTACACCTTC.

The J gene is TRBJ2-3, the V gene TRBV28; TRBD1 might be the D (5 bases). Trimming removed 4 bases from V and 0 bases from J, with 5 bases in between. In germline, CDR1 is MDHEN, CDR2 SYDVKM. The CDR3 covers 13 residues. The CDR3 nucleotides read TGTGCCAGCAGTTCAGGGAGCACAGATACGCAGTATTTT. This encodes CASSSGSTDTQYF.

This clone was detected a few times. The V call is TRBV28, the J call TRBJ2-6; 7 positions agree with TRBD2. The germline gives CDR1 MDHEN, CDR2 SYDVKM. This CDR3 is 14 amino acids long. The V gene end was trimmed by 7 bases and the J gene end by 5 bases; junction bases not matched to a gene: 5. This CDR3 reads CASNLSGRANVLTF. CDR3 coding DNA: TGTGCCAGCAACCTCAGCGGGAGGGCCAACGTCCTGACTTTC.